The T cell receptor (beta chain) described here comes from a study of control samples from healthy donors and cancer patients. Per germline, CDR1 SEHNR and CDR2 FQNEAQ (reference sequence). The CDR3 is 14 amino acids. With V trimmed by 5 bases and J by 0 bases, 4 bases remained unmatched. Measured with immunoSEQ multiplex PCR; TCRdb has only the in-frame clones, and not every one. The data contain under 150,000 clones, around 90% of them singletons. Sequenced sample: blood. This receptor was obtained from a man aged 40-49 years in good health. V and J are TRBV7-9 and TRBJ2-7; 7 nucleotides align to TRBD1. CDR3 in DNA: TGTGCCAGCAGCACCGGGACAGCCTCCTACGAGCAGTACTTC. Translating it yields CASSTGTASYEQYF.